This entry is about one TCR beta chain. This record belongs to a study of blood T cell repertoires in COVID-19. Turning to the study itself: In each case, the material was cDNA or gDNA derived from T cells, B-cell-depleted T cells, or PBMCs.

TCRdb's table, derived via immunoSEQ multiplex PCR, lists solely in-frame clones and lacks some. The sample consists of roughly 260,000 clones, about 80% of them appearing once. Germline CDR1 and CDR2: WNHNN and SYGVQD (reference sequence). The length of the CDR3 is 14 residues. V lost 8 bases and J lost 8, with 16 bases in between. This chain uses TRBV10-1 with TRBJ1-6; tentative D call: TRBD1 (6 bases). The clonotype comes from a woman between 40 and 50 years old who had been exposed to COVID-19. The sample was PBMCs or T cells enriched from blood (not recorded which). The CDR3 sequence is CASAGAARYSPLHF. CDR3 DNA: TGCGCCAGCGCGGGGGCCGCAAGATATTCACCCCTCCACTTT.